This TCR beta chain was sequenced in a study of blood T cell repertoires in COVID-19. At the level of the study: Researchers got acute and convalescent COVID-19 samples from the United States, Italy and Spain.

The germline V and J ends were trimmed by 6 bases and 3 bases, with 15 bases remaining between them. CDR3 length: 14 amino acids. CDR1 is MDHEN and CDR2 is SYDVKM in the germline V gene. Method: immunoSEQ multiplex PCR; TCRdb's copy keeps in-frame clones and lacks some. The table shows 200,000 to 250,000 clones, with roughly 81% occurring only once. This TCR was recovered from a woman aged 50 to 60 with active or convalescent COVID-19. This chain joins TRBV28 and TRBJ2-7; weak D call: TRBD2 (5 bases). The specimen sequenced was peripheral blood. The CDR3 here is CASRPPKGLYEQYF. The CDR3 DNA follows: TGTGCCAGCAGGCCACCTAAAGGACTCTACGAGCAGTACTTC.